This TCR beta chain is drawn from a study of cytomegalovirus exposure and HLA in healthy donors. Study-level points and caveats: Association of 15,000 to 20,000 TCR beta sequences with HLA alleles was found at 0.05 false discovery rate in a later analysis. Most TCR beta V segments were productive about 87% or about 30% of the time in an earlier analysis. Fewer N-insertions than the approximately 680-donor mean were reportedly shown by an Asian-associated ancestry cluster in a later analysis. Rarity marked most TCR sequences, yet some public TCRs occurred in many donors.

With 60 Vbeta and 13 Jbeta primers, the PCR was carried out. This table comes from immunoSEQ multiplex PCR, and its TCRdb copy is limited to in-frame clones, with some not included. This sample carries about 130,000 clones, around 72% of them seen once, and the ten largest clones take about 2.6%. CDR3 length: 15 amino acids. The J segment lost 7 bases and the V segment lost 4 bases, leaving 7 bases of the junction unmatched. Germline CDR1 reads SNHLY; CDR2 reads FYNNEI. Worth noting for this clone: Its antigen is unidentified.

The rearrangement joins TRBV2 to TRBJ2-1; TRBD2 matches at 10 bases. This TCR was recovered from a human donor in good health. The sequenced material came from PBMCs. The CDR3 spells CASSAAGGPINEQFF. As DNA, the CDR3 is TGTGCCAGCAGTGCAGCGGGAGGGCCTATTAATGAGCAGTTCTTC.